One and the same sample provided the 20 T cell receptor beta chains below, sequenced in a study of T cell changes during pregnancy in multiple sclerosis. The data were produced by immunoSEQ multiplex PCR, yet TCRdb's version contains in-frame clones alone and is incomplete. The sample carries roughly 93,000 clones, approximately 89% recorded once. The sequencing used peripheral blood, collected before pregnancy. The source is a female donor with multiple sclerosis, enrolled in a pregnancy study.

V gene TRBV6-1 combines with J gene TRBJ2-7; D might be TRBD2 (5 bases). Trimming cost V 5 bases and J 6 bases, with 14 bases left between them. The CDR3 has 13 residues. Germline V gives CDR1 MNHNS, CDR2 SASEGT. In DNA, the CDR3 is TGTGCCAGCAGTCGGGGTGACCCGGGCGAGCAGTACTTC. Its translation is CASSRGDPGEQYF.

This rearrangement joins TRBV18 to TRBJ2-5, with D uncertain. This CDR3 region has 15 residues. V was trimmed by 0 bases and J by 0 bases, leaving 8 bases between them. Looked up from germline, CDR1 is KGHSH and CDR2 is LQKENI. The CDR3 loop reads CASSPPPPNQETQYF. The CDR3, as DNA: TGTGCCAGCTCACCACCCCCCCCCAACCAAGAGACCCAGTACTTC.

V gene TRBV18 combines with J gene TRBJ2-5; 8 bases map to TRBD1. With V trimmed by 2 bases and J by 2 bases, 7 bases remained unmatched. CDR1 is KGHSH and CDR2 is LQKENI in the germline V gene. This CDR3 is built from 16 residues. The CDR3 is CASSPETGEIQETQYF. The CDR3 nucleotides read TGTGCCAGCTCACCAGAGACAGGGGAGATACAAGAGACCCAGTACTTC.

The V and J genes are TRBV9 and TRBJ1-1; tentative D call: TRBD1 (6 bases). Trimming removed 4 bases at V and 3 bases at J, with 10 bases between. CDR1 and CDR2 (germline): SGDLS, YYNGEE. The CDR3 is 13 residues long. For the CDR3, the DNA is TGTGCCAGCAGCCTCCAGGGGTACACTGAAGCTTTCTTT. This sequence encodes CASSLQGYTEAFF.

The CDR3 DNA reads TGTGCCAGCAGCCCAGGTACCACTGAAGCTTTCTTT. Translated, it gives CASSPGTTEAFF. The rearrangement uses TRBV4-2 and TRBJ1-1; D not resolved. From germline, CDR1 is LGHNA and CDR2 YNFKEQ. Trimming took off 4 bases at V and 4 bases at J, with 7 bases between the two ends. This CDR3 contains 12 residues.

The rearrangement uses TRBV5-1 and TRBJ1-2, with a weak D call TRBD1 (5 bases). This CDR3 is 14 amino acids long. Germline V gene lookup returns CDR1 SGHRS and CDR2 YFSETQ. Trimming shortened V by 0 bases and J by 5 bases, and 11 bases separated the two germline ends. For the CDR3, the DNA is TGCGCCAGCAGCTTGGGAGGAAGGGGATATGGCTACACCTTC. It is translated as CASSLGGRGYGYTF.

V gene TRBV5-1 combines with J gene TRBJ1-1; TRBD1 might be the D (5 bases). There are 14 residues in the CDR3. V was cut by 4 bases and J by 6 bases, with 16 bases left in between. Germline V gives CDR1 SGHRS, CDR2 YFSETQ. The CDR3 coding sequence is TGCGCCAGCAGCGCGGGGCAGGGTCGGGCTGAAGCTTTCTTT. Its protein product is CASSAGQGRAEAFF.

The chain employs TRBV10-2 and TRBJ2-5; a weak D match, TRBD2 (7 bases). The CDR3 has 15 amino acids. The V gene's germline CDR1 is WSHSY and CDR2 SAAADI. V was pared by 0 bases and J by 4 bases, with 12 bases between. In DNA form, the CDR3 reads TGCGCCAGCAGTGAGTCTCGCGGGGGCGGAGAGACCCAGTACTTC. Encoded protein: CASSESRGGGETQYF.

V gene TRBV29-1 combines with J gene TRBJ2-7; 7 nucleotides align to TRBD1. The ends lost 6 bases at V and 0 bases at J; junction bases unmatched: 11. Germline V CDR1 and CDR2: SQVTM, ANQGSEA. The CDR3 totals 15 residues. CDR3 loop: CSVETWTGGSYEQYF. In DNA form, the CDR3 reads TGCAGCGTCGAAACCTGGACAGGCGGCTCCTACGAGCAGTACTTC.

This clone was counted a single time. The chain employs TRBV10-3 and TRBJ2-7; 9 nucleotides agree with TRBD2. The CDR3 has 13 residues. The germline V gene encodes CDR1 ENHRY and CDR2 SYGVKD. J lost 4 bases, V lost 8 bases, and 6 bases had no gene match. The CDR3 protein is CAIGRTSEYEQYF. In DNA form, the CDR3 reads TGTGCCATCGGACGGACTAGCGAGTACGAGCAGTACTTC.

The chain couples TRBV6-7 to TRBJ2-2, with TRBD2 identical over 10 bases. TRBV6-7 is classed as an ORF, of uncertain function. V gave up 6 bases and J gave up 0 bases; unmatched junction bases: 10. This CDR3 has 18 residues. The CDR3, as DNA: TGTGCCAGCAGGCTAGCGGGAGTTGGGGCTTCGAACACCGGGGAGCTGTTTTTT. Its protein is CASRLAGVGASNTGELFF.

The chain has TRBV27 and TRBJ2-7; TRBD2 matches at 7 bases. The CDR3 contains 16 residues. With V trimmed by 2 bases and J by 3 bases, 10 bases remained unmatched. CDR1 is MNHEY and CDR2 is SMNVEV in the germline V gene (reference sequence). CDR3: CASSLDQGLAGYEQYF. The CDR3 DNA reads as TGTGCCAGCAGTTTAGATCAAGGTTTAGCGGGCTACGAGCAGTACTTC.

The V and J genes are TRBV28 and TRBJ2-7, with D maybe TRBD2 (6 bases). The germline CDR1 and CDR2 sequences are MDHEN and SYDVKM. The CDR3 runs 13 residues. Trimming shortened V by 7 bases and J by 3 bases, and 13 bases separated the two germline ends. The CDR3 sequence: CASTGGASYEQYF. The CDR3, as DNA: TGTGCCAGCACCGGAGGGGCTAGCTACGAGCAGTACTTC.

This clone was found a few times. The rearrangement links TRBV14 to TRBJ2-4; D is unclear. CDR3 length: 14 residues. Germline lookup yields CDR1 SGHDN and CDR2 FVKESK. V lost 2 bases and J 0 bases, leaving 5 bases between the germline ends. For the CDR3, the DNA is TGTGCCAGCAGCCAAAGCATAGCCAAAAACATTCAGTACTTC. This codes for CASSQSIAKNIQYF.

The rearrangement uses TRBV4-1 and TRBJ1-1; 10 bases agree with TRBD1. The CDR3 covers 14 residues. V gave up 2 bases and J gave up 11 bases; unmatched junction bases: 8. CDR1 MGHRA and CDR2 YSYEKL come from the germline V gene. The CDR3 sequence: CASSQIGPGQGAFF. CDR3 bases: TGCGCCAGCAGCCAAATTGGGCCGGGACAGGGGGCTTTCTTT.

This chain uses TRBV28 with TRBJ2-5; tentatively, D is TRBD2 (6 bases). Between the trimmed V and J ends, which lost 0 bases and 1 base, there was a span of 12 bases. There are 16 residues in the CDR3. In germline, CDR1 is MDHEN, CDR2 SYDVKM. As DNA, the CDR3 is TGTGCCAGCAGTTTATGGTGGCGGGGCAGCCAAGAGACCCAGTACTTC. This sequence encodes CASSLWWRGSQETQYF.

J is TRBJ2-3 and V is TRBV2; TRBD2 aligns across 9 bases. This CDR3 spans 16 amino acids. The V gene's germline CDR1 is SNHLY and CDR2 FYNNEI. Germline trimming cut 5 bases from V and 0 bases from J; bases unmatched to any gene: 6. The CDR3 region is CASSILAGTSTDTQYF. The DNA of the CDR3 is TGTGCCAGCAGTATCCTAGCGGGGACAAGCACAGATACGCAGTATTTT. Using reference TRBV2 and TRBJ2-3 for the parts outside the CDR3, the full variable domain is EPEVTQTPSHQVTQMGQEVILRCVPISNHLYFYWYRQILGQKVEFLVSFYNNEISEKSEIFDDQFSVERPDGSNFTLKIRSTKLEDSAMYFCASSILAGTSTDTQYFGPGTRLTVL.

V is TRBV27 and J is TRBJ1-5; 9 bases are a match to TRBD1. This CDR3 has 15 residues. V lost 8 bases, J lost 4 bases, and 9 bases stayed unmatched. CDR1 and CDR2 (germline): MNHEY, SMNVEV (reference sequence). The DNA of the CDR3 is TGTGCCAGCTCACGGGACAGGGCGTTTAATCAGCCCCAGCATTTT. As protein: CASSRDRAFNQPQHF.

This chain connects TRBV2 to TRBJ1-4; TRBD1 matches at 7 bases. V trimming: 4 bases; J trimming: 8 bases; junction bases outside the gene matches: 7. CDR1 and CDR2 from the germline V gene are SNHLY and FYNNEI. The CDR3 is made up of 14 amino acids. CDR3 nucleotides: TGTGCCAGCAGTGTAAGAGGGGGCGGCGAAAAACTGTTTTTT. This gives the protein CASSVRGGGEKLFF.

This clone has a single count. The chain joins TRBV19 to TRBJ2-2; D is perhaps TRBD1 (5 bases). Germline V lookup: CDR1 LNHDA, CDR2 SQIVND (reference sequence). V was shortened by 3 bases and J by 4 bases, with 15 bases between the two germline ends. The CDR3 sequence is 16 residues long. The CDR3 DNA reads TGTGCCAGTAGTATGCTCGCCATCAGGGTCACCGGGGAGCTGTTTTTT. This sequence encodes CASSMLAIRVTGELFF.